These 13 T cell receptor beta chains share one sample of origin, sequenced in a study of T cells in Graves' hyperthyroidism and ophthalmopathy. The TCR beta CDR3 regions underwent amplification using RNA transcripts as the source. An initial round of RT-PCR targeting the TCR CDR3 relied on the HTBI primer set. TCRdb used MiXCR to reprocess the multiplex PCR reads, holding one entry per CDR3 protein. The table includes approximately 620,000 distinct CDR3 sequences, roughly 15% detected once. Sequenced: blood. Receptors were obtained from a woman aged 40 to 55 with Graves' ophthalmopathy.

This clonotype was detected a few times. This rearrangement joins TRBV7-2 to TRBJ2-7; a possible D gene is TRBD1 (5 bases). Germline V CDR1 and CDR2: SGHTA, FQGNSA. V lost 1 base and J lost 2, with 12 bases in between. The CDR3 covers 15 residues. The CDR3 nucleotides are TGTGCCAGCAGCTTAGAGGCTAGGGGCGCCTACGAGCAGTACTTC. It is translated as CASSLEARGAYEQYF.

There are many counts of this clonotype. The chain links TRBV2 to TRBJ1-1; D may be TRBD1 (5 bases). V was pared by 0 bases and J by 7 bases, with 6 bases between. The CDR3 sequence is 12 residues long. CDR1 SNHLY and CDR2 FYNNEI come from the germline V gene. CDR3 bases: TGTGCCAGCAGTGAAGCGGGACTTGAAGCTTTCTTT. Protein product: CASSEAGLEAFF. Complete variable domain (other parts from reference TRBV2 and TRBJ1-1): EPEVTQTPSHQVTQMGQEVILRCVPISNHLYFYWYRQILGQKVEFLVSFYNNEISEKSEIFDDQFSVERPDGSNFTLKIRSTKLEDSAMYFCASSEAGLEAFFGQGTRLTVV.

The rearrangement joins TRBV19 to TRBJ2-7; TRBD1 agrees at 7 bases. The CDR3 loop spans 13 amino acids. Trimming at V came to 6 bases and at J to 6 bases, leaving 8 bases not matched to a gene. The germline CDR1 and CDR2 sequences are LNHDA and SQIVND (reference sequence). CDR3 sequence: CASRGPGTAEQYF. The CDR3 bases are TGTGCCAGTAGAGGTCCCGGGACAGCCGAGCAGTACTTC.

Many counts were recorded for this clonotype. The chain carries TRBV11-2 and TRBJ2-7; TRBD2 might be the D (5 bases). The CDR3 is made up of 13 amino acids. V was clipped by 5 bases and J by 2 bases, with 10 bases between them. Germline V CDR1 and CDR2: SGHAT, FQNNGV. CDR3 residues: CASSPWEPYEQYF. DNA of the CDR3: TGTGCCAGCAGCCCCTGGGAGCCCTACGAGCAGTACTTC.

The chain uses TRBV5-1 and TRBJ2-1, with D perhaps being TRBD1 or TRBD2 (5 bases each). This CDR3 has 15 residues. The ends were cut back, 1 base at V and 7 bases at J, with 15 bases in the middle. The germline CDR1 and CDR2 sequences are SGHRS and YFSETQ. CDR3: CASSLSGTGTNEQFF. CDR3 sequence (DNA): TGCGCCAGCAGCTTGTCCGGGACCGGCACGAATGAGCAGTTCTTC.

This clonotype was observed many times. The genes are TRBV3-1 and TRBJ2-2; 9 positions match TRBD1. V was pared by 4 bases and J by 6 bases, with 12 bases of the junction left unmatched. Germline V gives CDR1 LGHDT, CDR2 YNNKEL (reference sequence). This CDR3 contains 17 residues. DNA of the CDR3: TGTGCCAGCAGCCCTGCCGCCGGGACAGGGAGAGCCGGGGAGCTGTTTTTT. It codes for CASSPAAGTGRAGELFF.

The genes are TRBV10-1 and TRBJ1-5, with D perhaps matching TRBD1 (6 bases). V shed 3 bases and J shed 2 bases, with 11 bases lying between them. This CDR3 region has 15 residues. Germline CDR1 is WNHNN and CDR2 is SYGVQD (reference sequence). CDR3 residues: CASSDGDTRNQPQHF. The CDR3 bases are TGCGCCAGCAGTGATGGGGACACCCGCAATCAGCCCCAGCATTTT.

This clonotype was counted ten times or more. This chain uses TRBV7-8 with TRBJ2-7, with D perhaps TRBD1 or TRBD2 (5 bases each). Between the trimmed V and J ends, which lost 4 bases and 4 bases, there was a span of 14 bases. Germline V lookup: CDR1 SGHVS, CDR2 FQNEAQ. The CDR3 consists of 14 residues. The CDR3 loop reads CASSSEAGLYEQYF. CDR3 nucleotide sequence: TGTGCCAGCAGCTCGGAGGCAGGGTTATACGAGCAGTACTTC.

The chain carries TRBV20-1 and TRBJ2-3; 9 bases line up with TRBD2. The CDR3 is 15 amino acids. V was clipped by 3 bases and J by 4 bases; unmatched bases: 8. Germline V CDR1 and CDR2: DFQATT, SNEGSKA (reference sequence). The CDR3 coding sequence is TGCAGTGCTAGCGATGCGGGGGGGCCCCCAGATACGCAGTATTTT. It is translated as CSASDAGGPPDTQYF.

This clonotype was counted many times. This chain connects TRBV6-5 to TRBJ2-3; the match to TRBD2 covers 7 bases. The CDR3 is 18 amino acids. V dropped 2 bases and J dropped 2; count of bases not matched to a gene: 13. From germline, CDR1 is MNHEY and CDR2 SVGAGI. CDR3 bases: TGTGCCAGCAGTTACACCCTGGAGGGAGCGGGGTTCACAGATACGCAGTATTTT. Translating gives CASSYTLEGAGFTDTQYF.

This clonotype was seen repeatedly, ten times or more. This chain connects TRBV5-1 to TRBJ1-2; 7 bases fit TRBD1. V gave up 1 base and J gave up 6 bases; unmatched junction bases: 3. The CDR3 is 13 amino acids. Germline-derived CDR1 and CDR2 are SGHRS and YFSETQ. The CDR3 coding sequence is TGCGCCAGCAGCTTGACAGGGGATGATGGCTACACCTTC. Its protein product is CASSLTGDDGYTF. Variable domain in full (rest from reference TRBV5-1 and TRBJ1-2): KAGVTQTPRYLIKTRGQQVTLSCSPISGHRSVSWYQQTPGQGLQFLFEYFSETQRNKGNFPGRFSGRQFSNSRSEMNVSTLELGDSALYLCASSLTGDDGYTFGSGTRLTVV.

This rearrangement joins TRBV14 to TRBJ2-5; D may correspond to TRBD1 or TRBD2 (5 bases each). The CDR3 runs 15 residues. CDR1 and CDR2 from the germline V gene are SGHDN and FVKESK. V was clipped by 0 bases and J by 5 bases, with 13 bases between them. CDR3 coding DNA: TGTGCCAGCAGCCAAGAGGGACCGTGGGTGGAGACCCAGTACTTC. It encodes CASSQEGPWVETQYF.

The gene calls are TRBV10-3 and TRBJ2-4; TRBD1 matches 7 bases. V shed 6 bases and J 0 bases; nucleotides not matched to a gene: 5. This CDR3 region has 15 residues. From germline, CDR1 is ENHRY and CDR2 SYGVKD. The CDR3 DNA reads as TGTGCCATCAGCGACAGGGCGGGAGCCAAAAACATTCAGTACTTC. The encoded protein is CAISDRAGAKNIQYF.